Detailed here is one T cell receptor (beta chain). Its antigen is currently unknown. Germline loops: CDR1 SNHLY, CDR2 FYNNEI. The CDR3 is 14 amino acids. The V end lost 7 bases, the J end lost 6 bases, and 18 bases lay between the germline ends. The sample comes from a study of T cell repertoires in cytomegalovirus infection. Study-level background: Signatures in public TCR beta sequences pointed to both CMV infection and matching HLA type. Broader study findings: Cumulated frequencies of public TCR beta families served to identify carriers of CMV plus the relevant HLA. HLA-C-restricted CMV clonotypes gave the most frequent clonotype in two of eight donors.

TCRdb re-called the reads with MiXCR, one entry per CDR3 protein. The sample shows some 57,000 distinct CDR3 sequences, around 34% of them seen only once. V usage is TRBV2 and J usage is TRBJ1-1; a possible D gene is TRBD1 (5 bases). The sample was PBMCs, sequenced either directly or after in vitro stimulation (not recorded which). The sequence derives from a human donor in good health (CMV status not recorded). Some clones in this sample may be carry-over from other donors' samples. The CDR3 is CASIGAYVRAEAFF. In nucleotides, the CDR3 is TGTGCCAGCATAGGGGCATACGTGAGGGCTGAAGCTTTCTTT.